These 25 T cell receptor beta chains were sequenced from one sample in a study of blood T cell repertoires in COVID-19. Sequencing used immunoSEQ multiplex PCR; TCRdb keeps in-frame clones, though not all of them. The table includes 200,000 to 250,000 clones, roughly 80% detected once. Material: peripheral blood. All receptors come from a man aged 30-40 years with active or convalescent COVID-19.

Concerning this clone: Mismatch with germline at one junction end may stem from a read error. The chain uses TRBV5-8 and TRBJ2-1; D may be TRBD2 (6 bases). The length of the CDR3 is 14 residues. CDR1 SGHTS and CDR2 YDEGEE come from the germline V gene. The CDR3 sequence: CASSRGDSHNEQFF. Written as DNA, the CDR3 is TGTGCCAGCAGCAGAGGGGACTCCCACAATGAGCAGTTCTTC.

The V call is TRBV9, the J call TRBJ1-2, with TRBD1 as a possible D gene (6 bases). Trimming left V 3 bases short and J 5 bases short, with 17 bases between. This CDR3 spans 15 amino acids. Germline loops: CDR1 SGDLS, CDR2 YYNGEE. Written as DNA, the CDR3 is TGTGCCAGCAGCGCGACAGGCTCCCTAGGGTATGGCTACACCTTC. It yields the protein CASSATGSLGYGYTF. Full variable domain (rest looked up from reference TRBV9 and TRBJ1-2): DSGVTQTPKHLITATGQRVTLRCSPRSGDLSVYWYQQSLDQGLQFLIQYYNGEERAKGNILERFSAQQFPDLHSELNLSSLELGDSALYFCASSATGSLGYGYTFGSGTRLTVV.

This chain links TRBV15 with TRBJ1-1; D perhaps matches TRBD1 (5 bases). This CDR3 has 12 residues. Germline V gene data show CDR1 as LNHNV and CDR2 as YYDKDF (reference sequence). The V end lost 5 bases, the J end lost 8 bases, and 12 bases lay between the germline ends. This CDR3 is CATSGSTEEAFF. CDR3 in DNA: TGTGCCACCAGCGGTTCGACAGAGGAAGCTTTCTTT.

J is TRBJ2-7 and V is TRBV4-1, with 11 bases that match TRBD1. V lost 4 bases and J lost 5; bases outside the gene matches: 1. Per germline, CDR1 MGHRA and CDR2 YSYEKL. The CDR3 is 13 amino acids. CDR3 region: CASSLGQGDEQYF. For the CDR3, the DNA is TGCGCCAGCAGCCTGGGACAGGGGGACGAGCAGTACTTC.

The V gene is TRBV6-5, the J gene TRBJ1-2, with D maybe TRBD1 (6 bases). This CDR3 spans 12 amino acids. Per germline, CDR1 MNHEY and CDR2 SVGAGI. V lost 4 bases and J lost 7, with 10 bases in between. The DNA for the CDR3 is TGTGCCAGCAGTTCGGACAGCTTTGGCTACACCTTC. Protein product: CASSSDSFGYTF.

The rearrangement uses TRBV19 and TRBJ2-7; the match to TRBD2 covers 9 bases. Unmatched junction bases numbered 8, after V lost 3 bases and J lost 5 bases. Germline values: CDR1 LNHDA, CDR2 SQIVND (reference sequence). This CDR3 region has 15 residues. The CDR3 region has the DNA TGTGCCAGTAGTATTCTAGCGGGGAGCCGGGACGAGCAGTACTTC. Translated: CASSILAGSRDEQYF.

The chain employs TRBV7-2 and TRBJ2-5; 7 bases map to TRBD1. V trimming: 0 bases; J trimming: 7 bases; junction bases outside the gene matches: 5. This CDR3 region has 14 residues. Germline V CDR1 and CDR2: SGHTA, FQGNSA. The CDR3 nucleotides read TGTGCCAGCAGCTTAGCAGCACAGGGGCCGACCCAGTACTTC. Its translation: CASSLAAQGPTQYF.

J is TRBJ1-6 and V is TRBV5-5; D gene unclear. The CDR3 is 14 amino acids. Germline V CDR1 and CDR2: SGHKS, YYEKEE (reference sequence). V shed 0 bases and J shed 9 bases, with 10 bases lying between them. CDR3 nucleotide sequence: TGTGCCAGCAGCTTGGGGCCCCCAATTTCACCCCTCCACTTT. Translating gives CASSLGPPISPLHF.

V is TRBV19 and J is TRBJ2-5; 11 nucleotides agree with TRBD2. The CDR3 covers 17 residues. The trim removed 10 bases at V and 4 bases at J, leaving 17 bases unmatched. Per the germline V gene, CDR1 is LNHDA and CDR2 is SQIVND (reference sequence). As DNA, the CDR3 is TGTGCCAACTCACCGGGGGCTAGCGGGAGGAAGGCAGAGACCCAGTACTTC. As protein: CANSPGASGRKAETQYF.

This clone was counted a few times. This chain uses TRBV5-4 with TRBJ1-4, with 10 bases identical to TRBD1. Per the germline V gene, CDR1 is SGHNT and CDR2 is YYREEE (reference sequence). Unmatched junction bases numbered 9, after V lost 4 bases and J lost 3 bases. The length of the CDR3 is 17 residues. The CDR3 loop is CASSSRDRGGPNEKLFF. CDR3 DNA sequence: TGTGCCAGCAGCAGCCGGGACAGGGGTGGCCCTAATGAAAAACTGTTTTTT.

The chain uses TRBV5-1 and TRBJ2-7; D may be TRBD2 (5 bases). The CDR3 extends over 16 amino acids. Trimming took off 4 bases at V and 0 bases at J, with 17 bases between the two ends. CDR1 is SGHRS and CDR2 is YFSETQ in the germline V gene. The DNA for the CDR3 is TGCGCCAGCAGCCTGCAAGGACTGCTCCTCTCCTACGAGCAGTACTTC. Amino acid sequence: CASSLQGLLLSYEQYF.

The V call is TRBV10-2, the J call TRBJ2-5; 8 bases map to TRBD2. Trimming cost V 3 bases and J 5 bases; bases outside gene matches: 8. CDR3 length: 15 amino acids. CDR1 WSHSY and CDR2 SAAADI come from the germline V gene. The CDR3 here is CASSDPSGGIETQYF. The DNA for the CDR3 is TGCGCCAGCAGTGATCCCAGCGGGGGAATCGAGACCCAGTACTTC.

CDR3 region: CASSSSGAGRTGELFF. The CDR3 DNA is TGTGCCAGCAGCTCGAGTGGGGCGGGGCGCACCGGGGAGCTGTTTTTT. This chain links TRBV25-1 with TRBJ2-2; weak D call: TRBD2 (6 bases). In germline, CDR1 is MGHDK, CDR2 SYGVNS. The length of the CDR3 is 16 residues. Trimming left V 6 bases short and J 4 bases short, with 18 bases between.

The rearrangement uses TRBV30 and TRBJ2-7, with TRBD2 identical over 13 bases. This CDR3 spans 13 amino acids. Germline loops: CDR1 GTSNPN, CDR2 SVGIG (reference sequence). The V gene end was trimmed by 5 bases and the J gene end by 7 bases; junction bases not matched to a gene: 5. This CDR3 is CAWGLAGVGEQYF. CDR3 nucleotide sequence: TGTGCCTGGGGACTAGCGGGAGTGGGGGAGCAGTACTTC.

The rearrangement links TRBV6-2 or TRBV6-3 to TRBJ2-2; 8 positions match TRBD2. V trimming: 2 bases; J trimming: 5 bases; junction bases outside the gene matches: 10. Germline V gene data show CDR1 as MNHEY and CDR2 as SVGEGT. The CDR3 totals 17 residues. CDR3 bases: TGTGCCAGCAGTTACGAAGCGGGAGCGGCTGAAACCGGGGAGCTGTTTTTT. Translating gives CASSYEAGAAETGELFF.

The rearrangement joins TRBV7-3 to TRBJ2-3; possibly TRBD1 for D (6 bases). CDR3 size: 16 residues. Germline loops: CDR1 SGHTA, CDR2 FQGTGA. The V gene lost 2 bases and the J gene lost 1 base, with 13 bases spanning the gap. The CDR3 region has the DNA TGTGCCAGCAGCTTAGCCGGGACACGGGGCACAGATACGCAGTATTTT. Translated: CASSLAGTRGTDTQYF.

V is TRBV7-9 and J is TRBJ2-3, with a tentative D call TRBD2 (6 bases). Trimming pared 2 bases from V and 3 bases from J, leaving 21 bases between. The V gene's germline CDR1 is SEHNR and CDR2 FQNEAQ (reference sequence). The CDR3 is 18 residues long. Here the CDR3 reads CASSLSGTEGGGTDTQYF. In DNA, the CDR3 is TGTGCCAGCAGCTTATCAGGGACCGAGGGAGGTGGGACAGATACGCAGTATTTT.

This clone has a single count. The rearrangement joins TRBV28 to TRBJ2-7, with a tentative D call TRBD1 (5 bases). The CDR3 consists of 13 residues. Germline lookup yields CDR1 MDHEN and CDR2 SYDVKM. The V and J ends lost 6 bases and 0 bases respectively, with 9 bases between them. In DNA, the CDR3 is TGTGCCAGCAGCACCCAGGGCTCCTACGAGCAGTACTTC. The encoded protein is CASSTQGSYEQYF.

V gene TRBV29-1 combines with J gene TRBJ1-1; D possibly corresponds to TRBD1 (5 bases). CDR1 SQVTM and CDR2 ANQGSEA come from the germline V gene. CDR3 length: 13 residues. V lost 3 bases, J lost 5 bases, and 13 bases lay in between. DNA for the CDR3: TGCAGCGTTGATTTGGGGGGAGAGACTGAAGCTTTCTTT. Residues: CSVDLGGETEAFF.

The chain has TRBV30 and TRBJ2-7; D is uncertain. The germline V and J ends were trimmed by 3 bases and 3 bases, with 18 bases remaining between them. CDR3 length equals 15 residues. CDR1 GTSNPN and CDR2 SVGIG come from the germline V gene (reference sequence). The CDR3 is CAWSLASSRGYEQYF. CDR3 bases: TGTGCCTGGAGCCTCGCGAGTTCCCGCGGCTACGAGCAGTACTTC.

This clone has a single count. This chain connects TRBV27 to TRBJ1-2; 7 bases map to TRBD1. Germline CDR1 is MNHEY and CDR2 is SMNVEV (reference sequence). The CDR3 has 16 amino acids. V lost 6 bases, J lost 6 bases, and 16 bases stayed unmatched. For the CDR3, the DNA is TGTGCCAGCAGCCCCGGGACAGCCGGGCGGGGGGATGGCTACACCTTC. It is translated as CASSPGTAGRGDGYTF.

This rearrangement joins TRBV6-6 to TRBJ2-7; 8 positions agree with TRBD1. The CDR3 extends over 13 amino acids. Germline V lookup: CDR1 MNHNY, CDR2 SVGAGI (reference sequence). J gave up 2 bases and V 6 bases, and 3 bases lay outside the gene matches. The chain's CDR3 is CASRGQGTYEQYF. The CDR3 DNA follows: TGTGCCAGCAGAGGACAGGGAACCTACGAGCAGTACTTC.

Details on this clone: One junction end does not reproduce the germline sequence, and a read error may be involved. The V and J genes are TRBV3-1 (or the pseudogene TRBV3-2) and TRBJ2-6, with 9 positions matching TRBD1. Germline loops: CDR1 LGHDT, CDR2 YNNKEL (reference sequence). This CDR3 is 16 amino acids long. The CDR3 sequence is CASTQQGAAGANVLTF. In DNA form, the CDR3 reads TGTGCCAGCACCCAACAGGGGGCGGCTGGGGCCAACGTCCTGACTTTC.

This clone occurred a few times. The chain couples TRBV7-2 to TRBJ2-7, with D possibly matching TRBD2 (5 bases). The CDR3 extends over 15 amino acids. Germline CDR1 SGHTA, CDR2 FQGNSA. V was shortened by 2 bases and J by 0 bases, with 11 bases between the two germline ends. The CDR3 reads CASSLMGASSYEQYF. The DNA for the CDR3 is TGTGCCAGCAGCTTAATGGGAGCGAGCTCCTACGAGCAGTACTTC.

This clone has a handful of counts. V usage is TRBV9 and J usage is TRBJ2-1, with 10 bases that match TRBD2. V shed 2 bases, J shed 6 bases, and the junction held 5 bases outside the gene matches. CDR3 length equals 15 residues. Germline V gene sequence: CDR1 SGDLS, CDR2 YYNGEE. The CDR3 DNA sequence: TGTGCCAGCAGCGTCGGTCCTAGCGGGGGCAATGAGCAGTTCTTC. This sequence encodes CASSVGPSGGNEQFF. The whole variable domain, filled in from reference TRBV9 and TRBJ2-1, reads DSGVTQTPKHLITATGQRVTLRCSPRSGDLSVYWYQQSLDQGLQFLIQYYNGEERAKGNILERFSAQQFPDLHSELNLSSLELGDSALYFCASSVGPSGGNEQFFGPGTRLTVL.